A selection of T cell receptor beta chains follows, all from one sample in a study of shared clonotypes between healthy human individuals. TCRdb's copy holds only in-frame clones and misses some; the assay was immunoSEQ multiplex PCR. The sample has fewer than 850,000 clones; roughly 87% are singletons. Sequencing was carried out using memory CD8+ T cells from PBMCs. These receptors came from a man between 18 and 29 years old in good health. Some clones in this sample may be carry-over from other donors' samples. CDR3s include the opening cysteine and the closing phenylalanine or tryptophan. The D gene is left open where the match is weak. Clone size is shown for a subset of rows, as once, few, many or a class of expanded clone.

cdr3_nt | cdr3_aa | v_call | d_call | j_call | clone_size
TGTGCCAGCAGACAGAACTCTGGAAACACCATATATTTT | CASRQNSGNTIYF | TRBV9 | - | TRBJ1-3 | -
TGTGCCATCACCGACCCGGACAGGGGGCAAGAGGGCTACACCTTC | CAITDPDRGQEGYTF | TRBV10-3 | TRBD1 | TRBJ1-2 | -
TGTGCCAGCAGCTTAGACAGGTACGAGCAGTACTTC | CASSLDRYEQYF | TRBV11-2 | - | TRBJ2-7 | -
TGTGCCAGCAGCTTATCTGGGGGGCCTACAAGGGAGTACTTC | CASSLSGGPTREYF | TRBV7-9 | - | TRBJ2-5 | few
TGTGCCAGCAGCTTAGTATTCGATGAGCAGTTCTTC | CASSLVFDEQFF | TRBV7-9 | - | TRBJ2-1 | -
TGTGCCAGCACTAGCGGGGGAACCTACAATGAGCAGTTCTTC | CASTSGGTYNEQFF | TRBV27 | TRBD2 | TRBJ2-1 | -
TGTGCCAGCAGCTCATACGCGTACGAGCAGTACTTC | CASSSYAYEQYF | TRBV7-9 | - | TRBJ2-7 | -
TGTGCCATCAGTGAGTCGTCGTTCTACGAGCAGTACTTC | CAISESSFYEQYF | TRBV10-3 | - | TRBJ2-7 | -
TGTGCCAGCAGTTACTGCGGGGGGCAAGAGACCCAGTACTTC | CASSYCGGQETQYF | TRBV6-6 | TRBD2 | TRBJ2-5 | -
TGTGCCAGCAGCCATTTACGCCGACAGTCGGCAGGGGCCAACGTCCTGACTTTC | CASSHLRRQSAGANVLTF | TRBV7-2 | - | TRBJ2-6 | -
TGTGCCAGCAGTTTTCTAACAGGGAACAATTCACCCCTCCACTTT | CASSFLTGNNSPLHF | TRBV28 | - | TRBJ1-6 | -
TGTGCCAGCAGCGTAGGTGCGGCCAACTCCTACGAGCAGTACTTC | CASSVGAANSYEQYF | TRBV9 | - | TRBJ2-7 | few
TGTGCCAGCAGCTTAGCGACTAGCGGGGCCCCCTACGAGCAGTACTTC | CASSLATSGAPYEQYF | TRBV13 | TRBD2 | TRBJ2-7 | -
TGTGCCAGCTCACCACCGGGACTAGCGGGAAGGACAGATACGCAGTATTTT | CASSPPGLAGRTDTQYF | TRBV18 | TRBD2 | TRBJ2-3 | -
TGTGCCAGCAGTTCCGGGGCAACCGGGGAGCTGTTTTTT | CASSSGATGELFF | TRBV27 | - | TRBJ2-2 | -
TGTGCCAGCAGCTTAAAAACTGGCGGGGGCGAGCAGTACTTC | CASSLKTGGGEQYF | TRBV7-9 | TRBD2 | TRBJ2-7 | -
TGTGCCAGCAGCCTACCCGGTCCGGACAGCTCCTACGAGCAGTACTTC | CASSLPGPDSSYEQYF | TRBV7-8 | - | TRBJ2-7 | -
TGCGCCAGCAGCCAAGTGACTAGCGAAACCTACGAGCAGTACTTC | CASSQVTSETYEQYF | TRBV4-1 | TRBD2 | TRBJ2-7 | -
TGTGCCAGCAGCGTAAAGACTAGCGGCCTATACAATGAGCAGTTCTTC | CASSVKTSGLYNEQFF | TRBV9 | TRBD2 | TRBJ2-1 | -
TGTGCCAGCAGCTTAGCGGGGACCGGGGAAAAACTGTTTTTT | CASSLAGTGEKLFF | TRBV7-9 | - | TRBJ1-4 | few
TGTGCCAGCAGCTCGGGGGGAGGGCCCCAGGGTACGCAGTATTTT | CASSSGGGPQGTQYF | TRBV11-2 | TRBD2 | TRBJ2-3 | -
TGCGCCAGCAGCCAGGCCCTAGCCTCTCTTGGGACCCAGTACTTC | CASSQALASLGTQYF | TRBV4-1 | - | TRBJ2-5 | once
TGCGCCAGCAGCCAACAGGGTGGCTATGGCTACACCTTC | CASSQQGGYGYTF | TRBV4-1 | - | TRBJ1-2 | few
TGTGCCAGCAGCTTAGGGGGGAGGGTGGTAGCGGGAGGGACAGATACGCAGTATTTT | CASSLGGRVVAGGTDTQYF | TRBV11-2 | TRBD2 | TRBJ2-3 | -
TGTGCCAGCAGCCCAAAGGCCGTACTAGCGGGGCAGGGGTACGAGCAGTACTTC | CASSPKAVLAGQGYEQYF | TRBV9 | TRBD2 | TRBJ2-7 | -
TGTGCCAGCAGCCACGGGGGGTATAGCAATCAGCCCCAGCATTTT | CASSHGGYSNQPQHF | TRBV6-6 | - | TRBJ1-5 | -
TGTGCCAGCAGTTTATGGGTAGCGAACACCGGGGAGCTGTTTTTT | CASSLWVANTGELFF | TRBV28 | - | TRBJ2-2 | -
TGTGCCAGCAGTTTCCTAGCGGGAGACAATGAGCAGTTCTTC | CASSFLAGDNEQFF | TRBV27 | TRBD2 | TRBJ2-1 | -
TGTGCCAGCAGTGAATTCGGGTACGAGCAGTACTTC | CASSEFGYEQYF | TRBV6-1 | - | TRBJ2-7 | -
TGTGCCAGCAGTAATCGGGGGGTAAAGGATGGCTACACCTTC | CASSNRGVKDGYTF | TRBV9 | - | TRBJ1-2 | -
TGTGCTAGTGGTTACCCCGGAGGGAGGAATGAGCAGTTCTTC | CASGYPGGRNEQFF | TRBV12-5 | - | TRBJ2-1 | -
TGTGCCAGCAGTTACCGGAGGGCCCTCTACGAGCAGTACTTC | CASSYRRALYEQYF | TRBV6-5 | - | TRBJ2-7 | -
TGCGCCAGCAGTGAGTCGGCTTTTCGGCCCTACGAGCAGTACTTC | CASSESAFRPYEQYF | TRBV10-1 | - | TRBJ2-7 | -
TGCGCCAGCAGCAACGGGAGGGGAACTAATGAAAAACTGTTTTTT | CASSNGRGTNEKLFF | TRBV5-1 | - | TRBJ1-4 | -
TGTGCCAGCAGTTACTCGAAGAATCAAGGTGGCTACACCTTC | CASSYSKNQGGYTF | TRBV6-5 | - | TRBJ1-2 | -
TGTGCCAGCAGTCAACAGGGGTTGCGGAACGAGCAGTACTTC | CASSQQGLRNEQYF | TRBV27 | TRBD1 | TRBJ2-7 | -
TGTGCCAGCAGCCCGGGACTAGGAGCCTACGAGCAGTACTTC | CASSPGLGAYEQYF | TRBV5-6 | TRBD2 | TRBJ2-7 | -
TGTGCCAGCAGCTGGACTGTCGATCAGCCCCAGCATTTT | CASSWTVDQPQHF | TRBV5-5 | - | TRBJ1-5 | -
TGTGCCAGCAGTTCACTCCGAGAGACACCTCTCCCAATTAACTATGGCTACACCTTC | CASSSLRETPLPINYGYTF | TRBV28 | - | TRBJ1-2 | -
TGTGCCAGCAGCTCATCCCAGAAGACCGGGGCCAAAAACATTCAGTACTTC | CASSSSQKTGAKNIQYF | TRBV7-9 | - | TRBJ2-4 | few
TGTGCCAGCAGCTTAAACTACGACTCTGGGGCCAACGTCCTGACTTTC | CASSLNYDSGANVLTF | TRBV7-9 | - | TRBJ2-6 | -
TGTGCCAGCACCCTACCCTGGGACTATGGCTACACCTTC | CASTLPWDYGYTF | TRBV5-5 | - | TRBJ1-2 | once
TGCAGCGTTGAAGTGATGGAGGGCCACACTGAAGCTTTCTTT | CSVEVMEGHTEAFF | TRBV29-1 | - | TRBJ1-1 | -
TGTGCCAGCAGTTACATCCGGGACAGGGGCAACATTCAGTACTTC | CASSYIRDRGNIQYF | TRBV6-6 | TRBD1 | TRBJ2-4 | -
TGTGCCAGCAGTACCGGACAGGGGTCGCATACGGGTAATCAGCCCCAGCATTTT | CASSTGQGSHTGNQPQHF | TRBV28 | TRBD1 | TRBJ1-5 | -
TGTGCCAGCAGCGAATCAGGGGAAGAGGATGAAAAACTGTTTTTT | CASSESGEEDEKLFF | TRBV7-9 | - | TRBJ1-4 | -
TGTGCCAGCAGCTTAAGGGTAGGAGATGGGAACTATGGCTACACCTTC | CASSLRVGDGNYGYTF | TRBV11-2 | - | TRBJ1-2 | -
TGTGCCAGCAGTCGGTACGTGGGGTTTTATGAGCAGTTCTTC | CASSRYVGFYEQFF | TRBV28 | - | TRBJ2-1 | -
TGTGCCAGCAGTTTCGGAAACACTGAAGCTTTCTTT | CASSFGNTEAFF | TRBV27 | - | TRBJ1-1 | -
TGTGCCAGCAGCAAAGCCCTAGGGAACTCACGGAACACTTACGAGCAGTACTTC | CASSKALGNSRNTYEQYF | TRBV21-1 | - | TRBJ2-7 | -